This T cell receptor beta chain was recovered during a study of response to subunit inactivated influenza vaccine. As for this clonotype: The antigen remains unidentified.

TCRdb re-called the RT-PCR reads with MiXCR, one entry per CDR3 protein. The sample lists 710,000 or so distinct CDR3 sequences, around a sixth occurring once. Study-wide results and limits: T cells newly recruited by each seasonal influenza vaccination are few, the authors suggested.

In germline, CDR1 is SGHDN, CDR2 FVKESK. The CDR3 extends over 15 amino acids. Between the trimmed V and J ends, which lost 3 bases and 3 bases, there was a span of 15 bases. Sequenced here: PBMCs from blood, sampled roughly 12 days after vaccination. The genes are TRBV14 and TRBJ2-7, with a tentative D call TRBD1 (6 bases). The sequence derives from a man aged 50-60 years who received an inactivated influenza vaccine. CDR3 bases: TGTGCCAGCAGCCAGACCGGGACACCCTACTACGAGCAGTACTTC. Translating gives CASSQTGTPYYEQYF.